This T cell receptor (beta chain) originates from a study of blood T cell repertoires in COVID-19. Measured with immunoSEQ multiplex PCR; TCRdb has only the in-frame clones, and not every one. This table holds 240,000 or so clones, about four fifths found once. Germline CDR1 and CDR2: SGHTA and FQGTGA. This CDR3 spans 13 amino acids. Trimming cost V 4 bases and J 8 bases, with 12 bases left between them. This chain connects TRBV7-3 to TRBJ2-1; D is perhaps TRBD2 (5 bases). The sequencing sample was made of peripheral blood. The source of this sequence is a woman under 30 with acute or convalescent COVID-19. In DNA form, the CDR3 reads TGTGCCAGCAGCTCATATACTAGTCATGAGCAGTTCTTC. Translating gives CASSSYTSHEQFF. The full variable domain, its missing parts supplied by reference TRBV7-3 and TRBJ2-1, is GAGVSQTPSNKVTEKGKYVELRCDPISGHTALYWYRQSLGQGPEFLIYFQGTGAADDSGLPNDRFFAVRPEGSVSTLKIQRTERGDSAVYLCASSSYTSHEQFFGPGTRLTVL.